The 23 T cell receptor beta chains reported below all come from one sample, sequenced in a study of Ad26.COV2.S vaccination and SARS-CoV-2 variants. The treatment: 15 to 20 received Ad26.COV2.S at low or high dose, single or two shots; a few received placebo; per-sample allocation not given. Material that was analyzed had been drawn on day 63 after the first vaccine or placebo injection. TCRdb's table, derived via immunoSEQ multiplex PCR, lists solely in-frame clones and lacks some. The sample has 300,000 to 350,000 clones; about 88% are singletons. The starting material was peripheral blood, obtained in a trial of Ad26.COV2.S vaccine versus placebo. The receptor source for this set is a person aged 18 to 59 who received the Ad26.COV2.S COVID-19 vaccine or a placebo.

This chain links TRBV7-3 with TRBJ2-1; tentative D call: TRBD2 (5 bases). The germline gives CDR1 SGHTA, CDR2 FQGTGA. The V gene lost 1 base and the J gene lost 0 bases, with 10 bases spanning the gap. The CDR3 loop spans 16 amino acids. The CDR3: CASSLNPGSSYNEQFF. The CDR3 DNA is TGTGCCAGCAGCTTAAATCCGGGAAGCTCCTACAATGAGCAGTTCTTC.

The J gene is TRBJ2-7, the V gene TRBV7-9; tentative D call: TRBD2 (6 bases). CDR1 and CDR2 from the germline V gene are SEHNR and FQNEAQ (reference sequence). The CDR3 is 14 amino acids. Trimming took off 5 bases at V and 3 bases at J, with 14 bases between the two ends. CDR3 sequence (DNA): TGTGCCAGCAGCCCCTCGGGGGTCCTCTACGAGCAGTACTTC. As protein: CASSPSGVLYEQYF.

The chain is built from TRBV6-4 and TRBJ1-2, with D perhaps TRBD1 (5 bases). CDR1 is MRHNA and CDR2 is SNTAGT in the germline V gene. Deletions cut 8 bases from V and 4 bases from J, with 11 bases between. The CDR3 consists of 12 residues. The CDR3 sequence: CASLRGLYGYTF. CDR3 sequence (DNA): TGTGCCAGCTTAAGGGGCCTCTATGGCTACACCTTC.

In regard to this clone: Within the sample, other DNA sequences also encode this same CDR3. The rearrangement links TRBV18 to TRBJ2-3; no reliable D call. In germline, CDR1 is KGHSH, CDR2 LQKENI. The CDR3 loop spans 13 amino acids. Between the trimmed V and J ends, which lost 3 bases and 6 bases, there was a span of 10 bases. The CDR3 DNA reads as TGTGCCAGCTCACCGCCAGCAACGGATACGCAGTATTTT. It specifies CASSPPATDTQYF. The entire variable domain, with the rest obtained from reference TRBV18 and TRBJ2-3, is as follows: NAGVMQNPRHLVRRRGQEARLRCSPMKGHSHVYWYRQLPEEGLKFMVYLQKENIIDESGMPKERFSAEFPKEGPSILRIQQVVRGDSAAYFCASSPPATDTQYFGPGTRLTVL.

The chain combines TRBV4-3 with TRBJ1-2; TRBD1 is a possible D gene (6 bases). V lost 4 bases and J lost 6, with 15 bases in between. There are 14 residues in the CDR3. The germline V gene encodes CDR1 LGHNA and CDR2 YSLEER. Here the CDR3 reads CASSLRGTGNGYTF. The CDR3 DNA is TGCGCCAGCAGCCTCAGGGGTACAGGGAATGGCTACACCTTC.

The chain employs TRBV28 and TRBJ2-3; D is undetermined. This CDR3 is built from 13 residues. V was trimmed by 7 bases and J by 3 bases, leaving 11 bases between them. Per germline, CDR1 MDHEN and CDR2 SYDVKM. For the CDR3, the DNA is TGTGCCAGCAATAAACTGGTGACAGATACGCAGTATTTT. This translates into CASNKLVTDTQYF. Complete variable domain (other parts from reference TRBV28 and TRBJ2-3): DVKVTQSSRYLVKRTGEKVFLECVQDMDHENMFWYRQDPGLGLRLIYFSYDVKMKEKGDIPEGYSVSREKKERFSLILESASTNQTSMYLCASNKLVTDTQYFGPGTRLTVL.

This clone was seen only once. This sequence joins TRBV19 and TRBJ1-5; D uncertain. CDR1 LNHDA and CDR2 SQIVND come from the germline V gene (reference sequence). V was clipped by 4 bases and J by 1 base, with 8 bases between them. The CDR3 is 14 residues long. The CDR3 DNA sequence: TGTGCCAGTAGTACTCTTTCCAGCAATCAGCCCCAGCATTTT. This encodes CASSTLSSNQPQHF.

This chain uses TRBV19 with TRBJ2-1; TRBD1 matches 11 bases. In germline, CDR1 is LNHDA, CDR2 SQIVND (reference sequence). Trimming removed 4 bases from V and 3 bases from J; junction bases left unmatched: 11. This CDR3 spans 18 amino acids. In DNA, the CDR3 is TGTGCCAGTAGTAACCGCCTTAGGACAGGGGGCCTCTACAATGAGCAGTTCTTC. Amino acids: CASSNRLRTGGLYNEQFF.

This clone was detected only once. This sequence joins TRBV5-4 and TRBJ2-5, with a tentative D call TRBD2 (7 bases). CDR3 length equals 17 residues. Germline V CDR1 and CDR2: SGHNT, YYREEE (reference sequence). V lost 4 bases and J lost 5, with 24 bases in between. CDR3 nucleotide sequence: TGTGCCAGCAGCGGTGGGCGGGGCCGGGGGGCGGTGGAGACCCAGTACTTC. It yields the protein CASSGGRGRGAVETQYF.

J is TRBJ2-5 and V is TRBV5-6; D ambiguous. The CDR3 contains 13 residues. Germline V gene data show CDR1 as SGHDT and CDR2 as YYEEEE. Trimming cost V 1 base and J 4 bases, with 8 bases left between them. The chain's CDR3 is CASSLREGETQYF. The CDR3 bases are TGTGCCAGCAGCTTGAGGGAAGGAGAGACCCAGTACTTC. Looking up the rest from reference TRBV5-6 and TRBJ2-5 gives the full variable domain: DAGVTQSPTHLIKTRGQQVTLRCSPKSGHDTVSWYQQALGQGPQFIFQYYEEEERQRGNFPDRFSGHQFPNYSSELNVNALLLGDSALYLCASSLREGETQYFGPGTRLLVL.

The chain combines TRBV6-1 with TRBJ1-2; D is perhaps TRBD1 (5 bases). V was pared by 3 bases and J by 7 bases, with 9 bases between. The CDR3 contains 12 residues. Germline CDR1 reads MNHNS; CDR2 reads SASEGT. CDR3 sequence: CASSERGGGYTF. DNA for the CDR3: TGTGCCAGCAGTGAGAGGGGAGGTGGCTACACCTTC.

The CDR3 here is CASRPGTNTGELFF. CDR3 DNA sequence: TGTGCCTCGAGACCAGGGACCAACACCGGGGAGCTGTTTTTT. The chain uses TRBV9 and TRBJ2-2, with D possibly being TRBD1 or TRBD2 (5 bases each). This CDR3 region has 14 residues. The germline CDR1 and CDR2 sequences are SGDLS and YYNGEE. Trimming shortened V by 10 bases and J by 2 bases, and 15 bases separated the two germline ends. Filled out from reference TRBV9 and TRBJ2-2, the complete variable domain reads DSGVTQTPKHLITATGQRVTLRCSPRSGDLSVYWYQQSLDQGLQFLIQYYNGEERAKGNILERFSAQQFPDLHSELNLSSLELGDSALYFCASRPGTNTGELFFGEGSRLTVL.

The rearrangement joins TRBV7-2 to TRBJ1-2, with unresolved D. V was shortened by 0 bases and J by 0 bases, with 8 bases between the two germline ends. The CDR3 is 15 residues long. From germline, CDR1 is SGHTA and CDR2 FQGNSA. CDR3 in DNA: TGTGCCAGCAGCTTAGCGCAGGCGGCTAACTATGGCTACACCTTC. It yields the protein CASSLAQAANYGYTF.

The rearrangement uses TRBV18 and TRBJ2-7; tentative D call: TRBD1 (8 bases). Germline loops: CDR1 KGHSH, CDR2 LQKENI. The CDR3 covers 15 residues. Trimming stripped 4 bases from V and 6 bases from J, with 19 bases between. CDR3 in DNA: TGTGCCAGCTCACGAAGCGGGACAGGCTCGGGCGAGCAGTACTTC. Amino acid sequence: CASSRSGTGSGEQYF.

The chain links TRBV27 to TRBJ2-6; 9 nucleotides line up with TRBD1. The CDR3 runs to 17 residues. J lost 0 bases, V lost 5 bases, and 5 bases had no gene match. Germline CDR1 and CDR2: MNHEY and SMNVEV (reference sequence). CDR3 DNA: TGTGCCAGCAGTCCGGACAGGGGTTCCTCTGGGGCCAACGTCCTGACTTTC. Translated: CASSPDRGSSGANVLTF.

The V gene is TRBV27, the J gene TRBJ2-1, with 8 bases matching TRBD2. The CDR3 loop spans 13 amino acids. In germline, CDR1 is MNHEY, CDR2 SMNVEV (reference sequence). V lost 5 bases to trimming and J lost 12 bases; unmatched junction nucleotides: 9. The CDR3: CASSPLTGGSQFF. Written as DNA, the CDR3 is TGTGCCAGCAGTCCCCTGACGGGAGGGTCGCAGTTCTTC.

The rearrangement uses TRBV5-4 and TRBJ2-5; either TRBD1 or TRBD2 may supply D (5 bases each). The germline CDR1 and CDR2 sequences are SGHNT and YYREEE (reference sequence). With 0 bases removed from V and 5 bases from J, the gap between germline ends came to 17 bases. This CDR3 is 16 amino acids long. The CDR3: CASSLAGRDARETQYF. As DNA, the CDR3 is TGTGCCAGCAGCTTGGCAGGTCGGGACGCACGGGAGACCCAGTACTTC.

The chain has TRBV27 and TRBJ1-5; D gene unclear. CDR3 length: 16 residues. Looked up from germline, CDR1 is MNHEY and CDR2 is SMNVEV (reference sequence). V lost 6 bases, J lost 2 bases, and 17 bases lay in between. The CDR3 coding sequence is TGTGCCAGCAGGCCGGGCTCCCGGTTTCGCAATCAGCCCCAGCATTTT. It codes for CASRPGSRFRNQPQHF.

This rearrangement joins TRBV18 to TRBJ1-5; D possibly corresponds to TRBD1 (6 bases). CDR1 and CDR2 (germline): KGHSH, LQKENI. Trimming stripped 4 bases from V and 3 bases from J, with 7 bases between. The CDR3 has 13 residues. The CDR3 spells CASSRDINQPQHF. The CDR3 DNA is TGTGCCAGCTCACGGGACATCAATCAGCCCCAGCATTTT.

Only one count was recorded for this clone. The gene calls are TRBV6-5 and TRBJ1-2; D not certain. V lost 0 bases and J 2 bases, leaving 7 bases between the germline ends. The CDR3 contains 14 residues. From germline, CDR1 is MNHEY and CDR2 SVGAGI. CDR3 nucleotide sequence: TGTGCCAGCAGTTACTCGAACGGGAACTATGGCTACACCTTC. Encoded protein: CASSYSNGNYGYTF.

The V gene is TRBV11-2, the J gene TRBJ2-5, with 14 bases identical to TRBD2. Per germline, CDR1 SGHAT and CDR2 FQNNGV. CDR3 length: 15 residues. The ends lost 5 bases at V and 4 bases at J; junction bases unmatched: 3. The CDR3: CASSPGLAGVETQYF. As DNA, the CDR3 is TGTGCCAGCAGCCCGGGACTAGCGGGAGTAGAGACCCAGTACTTC.

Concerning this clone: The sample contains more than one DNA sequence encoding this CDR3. CDR3 sequence: CASSEGGTEAFF. CDR3 nucleotide sequence: TGTGCCAGCAGTGAGGGGGGGACTGAAGCTTTCTTT. This chain uses TRBV2 with TRBJ1-1; D might be TRBD1 (5 bases). The CDR3 covers 12 residues. Germline assignment: CDR1 SNHLY and CDR2 FYNNEI. V was trimmed by 3 bases and J by 5 bases, leaving 7 bases between them.

CDR3 sequence reads: CASEQGSGTEAFF. The DNA for the CDR3 is TGTGCCAGCGAACAGGGTTCGGGCACTGAAGCTTTCTTT. The chain has TRBV12-3 or TRBV12-4 and TRBJ1-1; D possibly corresponds to TRBD1 (6 bases). The CDR3 contains 13 residues. The ends were cut back, 8 bases at V and 4 bases at J, with 14 bases in the middle.